The 27 T cell receptor beta chains presented below share a single source sample, sequenced in a study of CD8+ T cells in alopecia areata. Treatment defined: oral pan-JAK inhibitor, 5-10 mg twice daily. The authors extracted RNA and reverse transcribed it into cDNA as the sequencing template. Sequencing was performed with immunoSEQ multiplex PCR; in TCRdb, only in-frame clones are kept and a portion is missing. This sample has more than 85,000 clones; 50% to 75% occur once, and the top ten carry roughly a sixth. The sample in question was CD8+ T cells sorted from blood, obtained at week 4, from a patient treated with tofacitinib. Every receptor here comes from a human donor with alopecia areata.

This clone was counted a few times. V usage is TRBV5-1 and J usage is TRBJ2-5, with TRBD1 matching 7 bases. The germline gives CDR1 SGHRS, CDR2 YFSETQ. This CDR3 is built from 15 residues. Germline trimming cut 0 bases from V and 5 bases from J; bases unmatched to any gene: 7. In nucleotides, the CDR3 is TGCGCCAGCAGCTTGGAACAGGGGTTGTCGGAGACCCAGTACTTC. Protein product: CASSLEQGLSETQYF.

In this sample, this clone turned up a few times. J is TRBJ2-5 and V is TRBV6-6; no clear D gene. V gave up 9 bases and J gave up 5 bases, with 1 base separating them. Germline CDR1 reads MNHNY; CDR2 reads SVGAGI (reference sequence). The CDR3 runs 8 residues. CDR3 in DNA: TGTGCCAGGGAGACCCAGTACTTC. As protein: CARETQYF.

The V gene is TRBV5-1, the J gene TRBJ2-1; 9 bases map to TRBD2. J gave up 6 bases and V 7 bases, and 5 bases lay outside the gene matches. CDR3 length equals 13 residues. CDR1 and CDR2 from the germline V gene are SGHRS and YFSETQ. CDR3 in DNA: TGCGCCAGCGAGACAGCGGGGGGCAATGAGCAGTTCTTC. Protein: CASETAGGNEQFF.

This clone was detected only a few times. The V and J genes are TRBV28 and TRBJ2-7; D uncertain. The CDR3 sequence is 13 residues long. CDR1 is MDHEN and CDR2 is SYDVKM in the germline V gene. V lost 3 bases to trimming and J lost 4 bases, with 10 bases between them. CDR3 sequence reads: CASSLSPAYEQYF. CDR3 in DNA: TGTGCCAGCAGTTTGTCTCCTGCGTACGAGCAGTACTTC.

The chain has TRBV27 and TRBJ2-5, with D possibly TRBD2 on 7 matching bases. The V and J ends lost 4 bases and 4 bases respectively, with 10 bases between them. The CDR3 loop spans 13 amino acids. Per the germline V gene, CDR1 is MNHEY and CDR2 is SMNVEV (reference sequence). CDR3 DNA: TGTGCCAGCAGTTACGGGGGGCCAGAGACCCAGTACTTC. It is translated as CASSYGGPETQYF.

This clone was seen only a few times. This chain connects TRBV7-9 to TRBJ2-1, with 9 nucleotides matching TRBD1. The CDR3 runs 17 residues. Trimming took 7 bases from V and 6 from J; bases not matched to a gene: 16. Germline V gives CDR1 SEHNR, CDR2 FQNEAQ (reference sequence). In DNA form, the CDR3 reads TGTGCCAGCACCCTTTGGGTGGGGACAGGGTCGGTCAATGAGCAGTTCTTC. Translation gives CASTLWVGTGSVNEQFF.

The chain recombines TRBV5-4 with TRBJ1-2; tentatively, D is TRBD1 (5 bases). Deletions cut 7 bases from V and 9 bases from J, with 19 bases between. CDR3 size: 13 residues. Germline CDR1 reads SGHNT; CDR2 reads YYREEE (reference sequence). The DNA of the CDR3 is TGTGCCAGCCACGAGAGGGGAAAGGGGAGCTACACCTTC. This translates into CASHERGKGSYTF.

This CDR3 is CASSFGQSNSPLHF. Here the CDR3 DNA reads TGTGCCAGCAGTTTCGGACAGAGTAATTCACCCCTCCACTTT. The chain links TRBV27 to TRBJ1-6; D is possibly TRBD1 (6 bases). The CDR3 is 14 amino acids. Germline CDR1 is MNHEY and CDR2 is SMNVEV (reference sequence). Trimming took 3 bases from V and 6 from J, leaving 9 bases between them.

V and J are TRBV5-4 and TRBJ2-5, with D uncertain. Germline V gives CDR1 SGHNT, CDR2 YYREEE (reference sequence). The CDR3 runs 14 residues. Between the trimmed V and J ends, which lost 4 bases and 2 bases, there was a span of 12 bases. The CDR3 coding sequence is TGTGCCAGCAGCGTCGACTCTGAGCAAGAGACCCAGTACTTC. Translating gives CASSVDSEQETQYF. Together with reference TRBV5-4 and TRBJ2-5, the CDR3 gives the full variable domain: ETGVTQSPTHLIKTRGQQVTLRCSSQSGHNTVSWYQQALGQGPQFIFQYYREEENGRGNFPPRFSGLQFPNYSSELNVNALELDDSALYLCASSVDSEQETQYFGPGTRLLVL.

V is TRBV30 and J is TRBJ2-7; TRBD2 matches 8 bases. The CDR3 is 14 residues long. V lost 2 bases to trimming and J lost 5 bases; unmatched junction nucleotides: 8. Germline V gene lookup returns CDR1 GTSNPN and CDR2 SVGIG (reference sequence). The CDR3 region has the DNA TGTGCCTGGAGTCTGGGGACTAGGCCCAACGAGCAGTACTTC. This translates into CAWSLGTRPNEQYF.

The rearrangement uses TRBV7-8 and TRBJ2-7, with 8 positions matching TRBD1. This CDR3 comprises 17 residues. V was clipped by 0 bases and J by 6 bases; unmatched bases: 13. Per germline, CDR1 SGHVS and CDR2 FQNEAQ. DNA for the CDR3: TGTGCCAGCAGCTTAGCGGTTCGGACAGGGCAGTTCGGCGAGCAGTACTTC. Translating gives CASSLAVRTGQFGEQYF.

This chain's CDR3 is CASSQSTGGVYEQYF. CDR3 bases: TGCGCCAGCAGCCAATCTACAGGGGGCGTGTACGAGCAGTACTTC. The V call is TRBV4-1, the J call TRBJ2-7; 9 nucleotides match TRBD1. Trimming cost V 2 bases and J 4 bases; bases outside gene matches: 6. Per germline, CDR1 MGHRA and CDR2 YSYEKL. This CDR3 region has 15 residues.

This clone came up a few times. The chain joins TRBV25-1 to TRBJ1-1; 7 nucleotides agree with TRBD1. Germline V gene sequence: CDR1 MGHDK, CDR2 SYGVNS. The trim removed 3 bases at V and 10 bases at J, leaving 5 bases unmatched. CDR3 length equals 12 residues. The CDR3 sequence is CASSEYRGRAFF. DNA of the CDR3: TGTGCCAGCAGTGAGTACAGGGGTCGAGCTTTCTTT.

This clone was seen a single time. This chain joins TRBV9 and TRBJ2-1; D might be TRBD2 (6 bases). The CDR3 is 17 residues long. Germline CDR1 SGDLS, CDR2 YYNGEE. V lost 0 bases and J 6 bases, leaving 19 bases between the germline ends. The CDR3 nucleotides are TGTGCCAGCAGCGTAGCTAAGGAGGGGCTAGCGTTCAATGAGCAGTTCTTC. This codes for CASSVAKEGLAFNEQFF.

J is TRBJ1-2 and V is TRBV27, with no clear D. Germline assignment: CDR1 MNHEY and CDR2 SMNVEV (reference sequence). The CDR3 is 13 amino acids. V lost 2 bases and J lost 7, with 11 bases in between. As DNA, the CDR3 is TGTGCCAGCAGTTTAGGGCTCACAGCTGGCTACACCTTC. It encodes CASSLGLTAGYTF.

This chain links TRBV7-2 with TRBJ2-7, with D unresolved. Trimming stripped 1 base from V and 4 bases from J, with 17 bases between. The germline V gene has CDR1 SGHTA and CDR2 FQGNSA. This CDR3 has 16 residues. Here the CDR3 reads CASSLDRTDKSYEQYF. Written as DNA, the CDR3 is TGTGCCAGCAGCTTAGATCGGACCGATAAAAGTTACGAGCAGTACTTC. The variable domain in full, with the rest retrieved from reference TRBV7-2 and TRBJ2-7, is GAGVSQSPSNKVTEKGKDVELRCDPISGHTALYWYRQSLGQGLEFLIYFQGNSAPDKSGLPSDRFSAERTGGSVSTLTIQRTQQEDSAVYLCASSLDRTDKSYEQYFGPGTRLTVT.

The chain carries TRBV27 and TRBJ2-1; D may be TRBD1 or TRBD2 (6 bases each). Germline CDR1 reads MNHEY; CDR2 reads SMNVEV (reference sequence). CDR3 size: 13 residues. V lost 5 bases and J lost 2, with 7 bases in between. DNA for the CDR3: TGTGCCAGCAGTCGGGGGCCCTACAATGAGCAGTTCTTC. Amino acid sequence: CASSRGPYNEQFF.

This chain connects TRBV7-7 to TRBJ2-3; D is unclear. Germline assignment: CDR1 SSHAT and CDR2 FNYEAQ (reference sequence). With 6 bases removed from V and 1 base from J, the gap between germline ends came to 11 bases. The CDR3 runs to 14 residues. The CDR3 sequence is CASSPGVGTDTQYF. Written as DNA, the CDR3 is TGTGCCAGCAGTCCGGGTGTGGGCACAGATACGCAGTATTTT.

The rearrangement links TRBV28 to TRBJ1-5; no reliable D call. V shed 7 bases and J shed 1 base, with 2 bases lying between them. Per germline, CDR1 MDHEN and CDR2 SYDVKM. The CDR3 consists of 11 residues. This CDR3 is CASMSNQPQHF. CDR3 sequence (DNA): TGTGCCAGCATGAGCAATCAGCCCCAGCATTTT. The variable domain in full, completed from reference TRBV28 and TRBJ1-5, reads DVKVTQSSRYLVKRTGEKVFLECVQDMDHENMFWYRQDPGLGLRLIYFSYDVKMKEKGDIPEGYSVSREKKERFSLILESASTNQTSMYLCASMSNQPQHFGDGTRLSIL.

This clone was recorded once. The chain is built from TRBV4-3 and TRBJ1-2; TRBD1 agrees at 8 bases. J lost 5 bases, V lost 2 bases, and 7 bases had no gene match. The CDR3 consists of 15 residues. Germline V gives CDR1 LGHNA, CDR2 YSLEER. The CDR3 loop reads CASSQTGQGEYGYTF. The CDR3 DNA reads as TGCGCCAGCAGCCAAACCGGACAGGGAGAGTATGGCTACACCTTC.

The rearrangement uses TRBV6-5 and TRBJ2-2; 8 nucleotides line up with TRBD1. The junction had 5 bases not matched to a gene; V was cut back by 1 base and J by 7 bases. This CDR3 is 15 amino acids long. The germline V gene has CDR1 MNHEY and CDR2 SVGAGI. CDR3 loop: CASSYLSGGNGELFF. The DNA of the CDR3 is TGTGCCAGCAGTTACTTGTCAGGGGGCAACGGGGAGCTGTTTTTT.

The chain recombines TRBV14 with TRBJ2-7; D not resolved. The CDR3 totals 12 residues. From germline, CDR1 is SGHDN and CDR2 FVKESK. Trimming left V 3 bases short and J 2 bases short, with 5 bases between. CDR3 sequence reads: CASSHSPYEQYF. CDR3 DNA sequence: TGTGCCAGCAGCCACTCACCCTACGAGCAGTACTTC.

The rearrangement joins TRBV5-1 to TRBJ2-1; 7 nucleotides align to TRBD1. V lost 0 bases, J lost 9 bases, and 6 bases stayed unmatched. The CDR3 has 14 amino acids. Germline CDR1 and CDR2: SGHRS and YFSETQ. Written as DNA, the CDR3 is TGCGCCAGCAGCTTGGACTACCCAGGGGGTGAGCAGTTCTTC. Translated: CASSLDYPGGEQFF.

The genes are TRBV7-2 and TRBJ1-2; 9 positions match TRBD1. The CDR3 covers 14 residues. The ends lost 5 bases at V and 7 bases at J; junction bases unmatched: 8. The germline V gene has CDR1 SGHTA and CDR2 FQGNSA. Here the CDR3 DNA reads TGTGCCAGCAGCCGTTCGGACAGGGGCTTTGGCTACACCTTC. Translation: CASSRSDRGFGYTF.

This chain links TRBV4-3 with TRBJ1-1; tentative D call: TRBD1 (5 bases). V lost 1 base to trimming and J lost 5 bases, with 11 bases between them. Germline V gene sequence: CDR1 LGHNA, CDR2 YSLEER. CDR3 length equals 14 residues. CDR3 region: CASSQVGGETEAFF. The CDR3, as DNA: TGCGCCAGCAGCCAAGTCGGAGGGGAGACTGAAGCTTTCTTT.

This chain joins TRBV6-1 and TRBJ2-7; D gene unclear. CDR1 is MNHNS, CDR2 SASEGT, per germline. Between the trimmed V and J ends, which lost 0 bases and 5 bases, there was a span of 14 bases. The CDR3 is 15 residues long. In nucleotides, the CDR3 is TGTGCCAGCAGTGAAGCCCAGTGGAAGGTCCACGAGCAGTACTTC. Its translation: CASSEAQWKVHEQYF.

This sequence joins TRBV29-1 and TRBJ2-7; weak D call: TRBD2 (7 bases). This CDR3 has 16 amino acids. V gave up 6 bases and J gave up 5 bases, with 26 bases separating them. CDR1 is SQVTM and CDR2 is ANQGSEA in the germline V gene. CDR3 bases: TGCAGCGTACAAGGGAGGGGGATGCCTCTGGGTAACGAGCAGTACTTC. It encodes CSVQGRGMPLGNEQYF.